This T cell receptor (beta chain) was identified in a study of cytomegalovirus exposure and HLA in healthy donors. Study results and caveats: Follow-up analysis found HLA locus-dependent TCR association rates, highest for DRB1 and lowest for HLA-C. Cytomegalovirus association was assigned to approximately 160 TCR beta chains. Sequencing probably produced one cluster of sequence variants that were highly shared. The CMV antigen specificity of a few CMV-associated chains was confirmed through in vitro analysis.

Remarks on this clone: Its antigen is unknown.

PCR was performed using 60 Vbeta and 13 Jbeta primers. Profiled with immunoSEQ multiplex PCR; TCRdb holds only in-frame clones, not every one. The sample has about 190,000 clones; more than 65% are singletons. CDR3 length: 17 amino acids. The germline CDR1 and CDR2 sequences are SEHNR and FQNEAQ (reference sequence). J lost 3 bases, V lost 1 base, and 10 bases had no gene match. The sequence came from a woman aged 25 to 39 in good health and CMV-seropositive. Sequences were obtained from PBMCs. This chain joins TRBV7-9 and TRBJ2-3, with 7 bases lining up with TRBD1. CDR3 in DNA: TGTGCCAGCAGCTTAGGTACAGGGGTCCGGTCTACAGATACGCAGTATTTT. Residues: CASSLGTGVRSTDTQYF. The full variable domain, in which reference TRBV7-9 and TRBJ2-3 provide the parts outside the CDR3, is DTGVSQNPRHKITKRGQNVTFRCDPISEHNRLYWYRQTLGQGPEFLTYFQNEAQLEKSRLLSDRFSAERPKGSFSTLEIQRTEQGDSAMYLCASSLGTGVRSTDTQYFGPGTRLTVL.